The 17 T cell receptor beta chains below come from one sample, sequenced in a study of T cell responses to AZD1222 COVID-19 vaccine. Here immunoSEQ multiplex PCR was the method, and the copy in TCRdb shows in-frame clones only, minus some. This sample has about 97,000 clones, with 84% found just once. The sequences come from peripheral blood, collected on day 0 of AZD1222 vaccination. These TCRs come from an adult in good health.

The V gene is TRBV19, the J gene TRBJ2-1; TRBD2 matches 7 bases. With V trimmed by 0 bases and J by 8 bases, 4 bases remained unmatched. The CDR3 covers 14 residues. Germline-derived CDR1 and CDR2 are LNHDA and SQIVND (reference sequence). CDR3 in DNA: TGTGCCAGTAGTATAGACTGGACTAGGTATGAGCAGTTCTTC. This sequence encodes CASSIDWTRYEQFF.

V usage is TRBV6-2 or TRBV6-3 and J usage is TRBJ1-1; weak D call: TRBD1 (5 bases). The V and J ends lost 5 bases and 10 bases respectively, with 20 bases between them. This CDR3 spans 14 amino acids. The germline V gene encodes CDR1 MNHEY and CDR2 SVGEGT. The CDR3 loop reads CASSTGLGARGAFF. CDR3 nucleotides: TGTGCCAGCAGTACCGGGCTCGGGGCCCGGGGAGCTTTCTTT.

The V call is TRBV6-1, the J call TRBJ1-6; D not resolved. CDR3 length equals 15 residues. Germline CDR1 is MNHNS and CDR2 is SASEGT. V was trimmed by 2 bases and J by 6 bases, leaving 11 bases between them. CDR3 region: CASSESITVNSPLHF. The CDR3 nucleotides are TGTGCCAGCAGTGAAAGTATCACGGTTAATTCACCCCTCCACTTT.

V usage is TRBV9 and J usage is TRBJ1-4; D is undetermined. The length of the CDR3 is 13 residues. The germline gives CDR1 SGDLS, CDR2 YYNGEE. Trimming cost V 0 bases and J 3 bases, with 3 bases left between them. CDR3 DNA: TGTGCCAGCAGCGTAGGTTCTAATGAAAAACTGTTTTTT. Amino acids: CASSVGSNEKLFF.

J is TRBJ1-1 and V is TRBV18; 10 positions agree with TRBD1. The germline gives CDR1 KGHSH, CDR2 LQKENI. The length of the CDR3 is 16 residues. After removal of 0 bases from V and 4 bases from J, the junction contained 5 bases not matched to a gene. The chain's CDR3 is CASSPPWTGGGTEAFF. The CDR3 DNA is TGTGCCAGCTCACCACCATGGACAGGGGGGGGCACTGAAGCTTTCTTT.

This chain joins TRBV5-6 and TRBJ1-2; the D is unclear. Germline V lookup: CDR1 SGHDT, CDR2 YYEEEE. V was cut by 0 bases and J by 6 bases, with 12 bases left in between. The CDR3 contains 14 residues. CDR3 region: CASSLDTVAHGYTF. CDR3 nucleotide sequence: TGTGCCAGCAGCTTGGATACAGTAGCGCATGGCTACACCTTC. Filled out from reference TRBV5-6 and TRBJ1-2, the complete variable domain reads DAGVTQSPTHLIKTRGQQVTLRCSPKSGHDTVSWYQQALGQGPQFIFQYYEEEERQRGNFPDRFSGHQFPNYSSELNVNALLLGDSALYLCASSLDTVAHGYTFGSGTRLTVV.

A single count supports this clone. The chain uses TRBV28 and TRBJ1-5, with D maybe TRBD1 (5 bases). CDR1 and CDR2 (germline): MDHEN, SYDVKM. The CDR3 totals 14 residues. V was cut by 6 bases and J by 8 bases, with 17 bases left in between. The CDR3 protein is CASRPPGLGEPQHF. The DNA for the CDR3 is TGTGCCAGCAGGCCACCGGGGCTCGGGGAGCCCCAGCATTTT. Combining the CDR3 with reference TRBV28 and TRBJ1-5 gives the whole variable domain DVKVTQSSRYLVKRTGEKVFLECVQDMDHENMFWYRQDPGLGLRLIYFSYDVKMKEKGDIPEGYSVSREKKERFSLILESASTNQTSMYLCASRPPGLGEPQHFGDGTRLSIL.

The chain joins TRBV7-9 to TRBJ2-5; D not certain. CDR1 is SEHNR, CDR2 FQNEAQ, per germline (reference sequence). This CDR3 comprises 13 residues. The V end was cut by 4 bases, the J end by 2 bases, with 8 bases between. The CDR3 protein is CASSSRAQETQYF. For the CDR3, the DNA is TGTGCCAGCAGCTCCCGGGCACAAGAGACCCAGTACTTC.

The chain's CDR3 is CASRQGRDNSPLHF. CDR3 nucleotide sequence: TGTGCCAGCAGACAGGGAAGAGATAATTCACCCCTCCACTTT. The genes are TRBV6-5 and TRBJ1-6; maybe TRBD1 (6 bases). The CDR3 contains 14 residues. V dropped 6 bases and J dropped 5 bases, with 11 bases sitting between them. Germline V gene data show CDR1 as MNHEY and CDR2 as SVGAGI.

This clone was counted between two and nine times. J is TRBJ1-2 and V is TRBV28, with TRBD1 matching 7 bases. Germline CDR1 MDHEN, CDR2 SYDVKM. The CDR3 extends over 17 amino acids. After removal of 6 bases from V and 6 bases from J, the junction contained 19 bases not matched to a gene. The CDR3 DNA sequence: TGTGCCAGCAGATTACCCCTTAGGGGGCGCGGGATTGATGGCTACACCTTC. Its protein product is CASRLPLRGRGIDGYTF.

In DNA form, the CDR3 reads TGTGCCAGCAGCGCCCGGGACGTCGACGCTGAAGCTTTCTTT. It encodes CASSARDVDAEAFF. The genes are TRBV9 and TRBJ1-1; D might be TRBD1 (5 bases). The ends were cut back, 3 bases at V and 6 bases at J, with 15 bases in the middle. Germline assignment: CDR1 SGDLS and CDR2 YYNGEE. The length of the CDR3 is 14 residues.

This chain connects TRBV4-1 to TRBJ2-7, with 9 bases identical to TRBD2. The CDR3 runs to 16 residues. Germline V lookup: CDR1 MGHRA, CDR2 YSYEKL. V shed 1 base, J shed 3 bases, and the junction held 7 bases outside the gene matches. The CDR3 region is CASSQAAAGGLYEQYF. Here the CDR3 DNA reads TGCGCCAGCAGCCAAGCGGCTGCGGGAGGGCTCTACGAGCAGTACTTC.

The chain recombines TRBV7-4 with TRBJ2-2; D might be TRBD2 (6 bases). V dropped 1 base and J dropped 11 bases, with 17 bases sitting between them. The germline V gene has CDR1 SGHVT and CDR2 SQSDAQ. There are 15 residues in the CDR3. The CDR3 loop is CASSLGGREVVELFF. In DNA, the CDR3 is TGTGCCAGCAGCTTAGGAGGCAGGGAGGTTGTAGAGCTGTTTTTT.

The chain has TRBV5-1 and TRBJ2-3, with TRBD2 matching over 10 bases. In germline, CDR1 is SGHRS, CDR2 YFSETQ. V was pared by 1 base and J by 1 base, with 6 bases of the junction left unmatched. CDR3 length: 17 residues. CDR3 nucleotides: TGCGCCAGCAGCTTGCGGTCTAGCGGGGGCCGCACAGATACGCAGTATTTT. Translated, it gives CASSLRSSGGRTDTQYF. Full variable domain (missing parts from reference TRBV5-1 and TRBJ2-3): KAGVTQTPRYLIKTRGQQVTLSCSPISGHRSVSWYQQTPGQGLQFLFEYFSETQRNKGNFPGRFSGRQFSNSRSEMNVSTLELGDSALYLCASSLRSSGGRTDTQYFGPGTRLTVL.

This chain links TRBV9 with TRBJ2-3, with TRBD2 matching over 7 bases. The CDR3 is made up of 15 amino acids. Trimming removed 0 bases from V and 9 bases from J; junction bases left unmatched: 10. Per the germline V gene, CDR1 is SGDLS and CDR2 is YYNGEE. This chain's CDR3 is CASSVAGRDGGTQYF. CDR3 sequence (DNA): TGTGCCAGCAGCGTAGCAGGGAGGGACGGCGGGACGCAGTATTTT. The entire variable domain, with the rest obtained from reference TRBV9 and TRBJ2-3, is as follows: DSGVTQTPKHLITATGQRVTLRCSPRSGDLSVYWYQQSLDQGLQFLIQYYNGEERAKGNILERFSAQQFPDLHSELNLSSLELGDSALYFCASSVAGRDGGTQYFGPGTRLTVL.

The sample holds a few counts of this clone. The rearrangement uses TRBV6-2 or TRBV6-3 and TRBJ2-2; 9 bases fit TRBD1. V was pared by 4 bases and J by 2 bases, with 5 bases of the junction left unmatched. Per the germline V gene, CDR1 is MNHEY and CDR2 is SVGEGT. CDR3 length: 16 residues. CDR3 nucleotide sequence: TGTGCCAGCAGTTCTCCGGGACAGGGTAACACCGGGGAGCTGTTTTTT. It specifies CASSSPGQGNTGELFF.

The genes are TRBV3-1 (or the pseudogene TRBV3-2) and TRBJ1-1; possible D gene TRBD1, 5 bases. This CDR3 comprises 13 residues. Between the trimmed V and J ends, which lost 8 bases and 0 bases, there was a span of 10 bases. Looked up from germline, CDR1 is LGHDT and CDR2 is YNNKEL (reference sequence). The CDR3 bases are TGTGCCAGCGGGGCCGCAGTGAACACTGAAGCTTTCTTT. It translates to CASGAAVNTEAFF.